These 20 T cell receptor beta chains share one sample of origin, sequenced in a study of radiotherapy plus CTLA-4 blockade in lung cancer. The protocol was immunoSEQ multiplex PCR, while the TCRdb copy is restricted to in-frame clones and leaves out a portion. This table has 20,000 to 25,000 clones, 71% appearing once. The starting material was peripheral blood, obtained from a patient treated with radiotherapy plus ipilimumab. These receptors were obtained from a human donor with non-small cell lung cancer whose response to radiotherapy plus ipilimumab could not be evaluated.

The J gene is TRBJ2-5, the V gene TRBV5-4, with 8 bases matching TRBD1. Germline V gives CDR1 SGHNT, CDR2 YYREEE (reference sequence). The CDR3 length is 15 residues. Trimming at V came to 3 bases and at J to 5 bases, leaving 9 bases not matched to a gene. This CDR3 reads CASSSQGARRETQYF. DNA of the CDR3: TGTGCCAGCAGCTCGCAGGGGGCGCGTCGGGAGACCCAGTACTTC.

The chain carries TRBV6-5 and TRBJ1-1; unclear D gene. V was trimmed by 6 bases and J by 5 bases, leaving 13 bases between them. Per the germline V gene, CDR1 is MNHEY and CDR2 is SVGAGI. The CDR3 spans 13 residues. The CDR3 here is CASRRPELTEAFF. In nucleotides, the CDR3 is TGTGCCAGCAGGAGACCGGAGTTGACTGAAGCTTTCTTT.

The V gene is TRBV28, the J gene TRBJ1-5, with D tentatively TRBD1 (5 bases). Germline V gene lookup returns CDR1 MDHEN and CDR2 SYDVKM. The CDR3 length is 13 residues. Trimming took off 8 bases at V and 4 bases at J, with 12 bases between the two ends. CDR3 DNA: TGTGCCAGCGGATCGACAGCTAATCAGCCCCAGCATTTT. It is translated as CASGSTANQPQHF.

In DNA, the CDR3 is TGCGCCAGCAGCCCGGCCGGGGGAGGAGGTTCCTACAATGAGCAGTTCTTC. This codes for CASSPAGGGGSYNEQFF. The chain recombines TRBV5-1 with TRBJ2-1, with D possibly TRBD2 on 6 matching bases. V was shortened by 4 bases and J by 1 base, with 18 bases between the two germline ends. This CDR3 comprises 17 residues. CDR1 is SGHRS, CDR2 YFSETQ, per germline.

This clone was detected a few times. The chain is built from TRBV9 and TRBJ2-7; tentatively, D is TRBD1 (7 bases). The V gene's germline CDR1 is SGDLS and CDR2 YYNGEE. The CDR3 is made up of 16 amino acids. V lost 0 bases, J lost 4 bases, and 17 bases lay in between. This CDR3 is CASSVESGGPTYEQYF. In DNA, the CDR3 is TGTGCCAGCAGCGTAGAATCAGGGGGGCCTACATACGAGCAGTACTTC.

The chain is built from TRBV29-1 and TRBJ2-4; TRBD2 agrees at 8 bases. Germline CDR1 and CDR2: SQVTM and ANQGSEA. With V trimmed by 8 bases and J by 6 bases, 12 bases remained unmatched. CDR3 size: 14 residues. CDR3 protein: CSPAQGLGGNIQYF. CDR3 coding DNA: TGCAGCCCAGCTCAGGGACTAGGTGGAAACATTCAGTACTTC.

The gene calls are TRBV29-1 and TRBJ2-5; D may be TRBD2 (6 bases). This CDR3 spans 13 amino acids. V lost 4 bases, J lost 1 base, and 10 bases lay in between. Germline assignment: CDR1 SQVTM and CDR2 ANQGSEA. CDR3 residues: CSVARGLQETQYF. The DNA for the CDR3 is TGCAGCGTTGCTAGGGGACTCCAAGAGACCCAGTACTTC.

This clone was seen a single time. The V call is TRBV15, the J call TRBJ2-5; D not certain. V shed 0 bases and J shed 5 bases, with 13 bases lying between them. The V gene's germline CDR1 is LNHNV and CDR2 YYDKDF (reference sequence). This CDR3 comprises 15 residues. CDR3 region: CATSRDPSRSETQYF. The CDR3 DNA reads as TGTGCCACCAGCAGAGATCCGAGTAGATCGGAGACCCAGTACTTC.

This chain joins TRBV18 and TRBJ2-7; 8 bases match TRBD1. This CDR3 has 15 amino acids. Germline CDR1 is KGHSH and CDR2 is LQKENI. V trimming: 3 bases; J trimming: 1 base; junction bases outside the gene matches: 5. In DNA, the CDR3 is TGTGCCAGCTCACCGACCGGGACAGGTTCCTACGAGCAGTACTTC. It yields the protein CASSPTGTGSYEQYF.

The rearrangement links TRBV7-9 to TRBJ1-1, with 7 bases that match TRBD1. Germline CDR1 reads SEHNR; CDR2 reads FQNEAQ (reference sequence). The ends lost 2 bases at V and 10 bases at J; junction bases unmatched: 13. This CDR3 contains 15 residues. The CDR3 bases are TGTGCCAGCAGCTTACTTGGACAGGCCGGGAGAGGAGCTTTCTTT. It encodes CASSLLGQAGRGAFF.

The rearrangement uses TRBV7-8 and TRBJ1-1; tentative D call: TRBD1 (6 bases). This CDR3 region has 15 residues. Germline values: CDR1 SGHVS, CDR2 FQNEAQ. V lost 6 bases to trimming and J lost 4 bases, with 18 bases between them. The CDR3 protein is CASRLWGGRATEAFF. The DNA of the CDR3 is TGTGCCAGCAGACTTTGGGGGGGCAGGGCCACTGAAGCTTTCTTT.

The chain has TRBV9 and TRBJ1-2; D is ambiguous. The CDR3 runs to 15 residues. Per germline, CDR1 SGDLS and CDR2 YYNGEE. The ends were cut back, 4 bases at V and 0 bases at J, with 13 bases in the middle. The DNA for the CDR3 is TGTGCCAGCAGCCCATACATAGGAGCTAACTATGGCTACACCTTC. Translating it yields CASSPYIGANYGYTF.

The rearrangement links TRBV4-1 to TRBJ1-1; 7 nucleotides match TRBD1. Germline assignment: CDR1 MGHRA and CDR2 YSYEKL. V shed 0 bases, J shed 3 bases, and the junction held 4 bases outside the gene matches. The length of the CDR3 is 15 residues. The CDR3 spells CASSQEGGRYTEAFF. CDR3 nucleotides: TGCGCCAGCAGCCAAGAAGGGGGCAGATACACTGAAGCTTTCTTT.

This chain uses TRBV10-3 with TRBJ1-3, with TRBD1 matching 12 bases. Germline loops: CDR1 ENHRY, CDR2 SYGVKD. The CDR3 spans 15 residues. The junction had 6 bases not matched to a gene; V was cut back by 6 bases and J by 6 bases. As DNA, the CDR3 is TGTGCCATCAGGGCCCCGGGACAGGGGGCAAACACCATATATTTT. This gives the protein CAIRAPGQGANTIYF.

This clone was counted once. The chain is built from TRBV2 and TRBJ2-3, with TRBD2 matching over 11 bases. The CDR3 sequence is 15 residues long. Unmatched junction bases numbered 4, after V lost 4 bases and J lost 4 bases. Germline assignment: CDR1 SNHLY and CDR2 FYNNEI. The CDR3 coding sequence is TGTGCCAGCAGTGGGATTAGCGGGAGGGCAGATACGCAGTATTTT. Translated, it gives CASSGISGRADTQYF.

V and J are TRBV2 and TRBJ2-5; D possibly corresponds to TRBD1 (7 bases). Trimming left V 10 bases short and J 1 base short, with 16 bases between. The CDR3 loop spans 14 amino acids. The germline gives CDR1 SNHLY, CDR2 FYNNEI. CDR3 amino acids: CAMLRDSGQETQYF. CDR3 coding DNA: TGTGCCATGCTGCGGGACAGCGGCCAAGAGACCCAGTACTTC.

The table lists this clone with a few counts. The chain's CDR3 is CASSYSQRGYTGELFF. The CDR3 DNA reads as TGTGCCAGCAGTTACTCTCAGCGGGGGTACACCGGGGAGCTGTTTTTT. The chain couples TRBV6-6 to TRBJ2-2, with 8 bases fitting TRBD2. V was pared by 0 bases and J by 3 bases, with 3 bases of the junction left unmatched. Germline CDR1 MNHNY, CDR2 SVGAGI (reference sequence). CDR3 length: 16 residues.

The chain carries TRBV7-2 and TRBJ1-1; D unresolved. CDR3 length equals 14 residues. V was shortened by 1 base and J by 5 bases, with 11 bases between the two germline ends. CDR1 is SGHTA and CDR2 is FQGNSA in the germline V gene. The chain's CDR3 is CASSLGPGRTEAFF. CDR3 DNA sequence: TGTGCCAGCAGCTTAGGTCCGGGAAGGACTGAAGCTTTCTTT.

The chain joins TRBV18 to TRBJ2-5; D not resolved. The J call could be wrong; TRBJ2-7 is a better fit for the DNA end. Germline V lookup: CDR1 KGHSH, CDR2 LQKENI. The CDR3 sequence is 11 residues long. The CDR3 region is CASSHGDEQYF. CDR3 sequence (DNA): TGTGCCAGCTCCCACGGAGACGAGCAGTACTTC.

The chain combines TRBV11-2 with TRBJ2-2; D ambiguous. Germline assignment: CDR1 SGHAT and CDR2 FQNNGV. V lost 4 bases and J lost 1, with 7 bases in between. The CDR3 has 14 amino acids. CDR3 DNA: TGTGCCAGCAGCTCCCTCTTGAACACCGGGGAGCTGTTTTTT. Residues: CASSSLLNTGELFF.